Below, one T cell receptor beta chain is given with its context. Its matching antigen is unknown. This entry is derived from a study of T cell responses to AZD1222 COVID-19 vaccine. The protocol was immunoSEQ multiplex PCR, while the TCRdb copy is restricted to in-frame clones and leaves out a portion. The sample has over 90,000 clones; over 70% are singletons. The junction had 13 bases not matched to a gene; V was cut back by 5 bases and J by 6 bases. The CDR3 length is 18 residues. Germline V lookup: CDR1 MGHDK, CDR2 SYGVNS. Study-wide results and limits: There were mostly white British donors and more females than males, and clonal diversity was possibly underestimated. Of the AZD1222 recipients, only 5 to 7 were seropositive at baseline. Repertoires were obtained only post-peak T cell response.

The sample was peripheral blood, taken on day 0 of AZD1222 vaccination. This TCR derives from an adult in good health. J is TRBJ1-6 and V is TRBV25-1, with 10 nucleotides matching TRBD1. The CDR3 coding sequence is TGTGCCAGCAGTCCCGGGACAGGGGCCCTTTCCCGTAATTCACCCCTCCACTTT. Translated: CASSPGTGALSRNSPLHF. The complete variable domain, with remaining parts taken from reference TRBV25-1 and TRBJ1-6, reads EADIYQTPRYLVIGTGKKITLECSQTMGHDKMYWYQQDPGMELHLIHYSYGVNSTEKGDLSSESTVSRIRTEHFPLTLESARPSHTSQYLCASSPGTGALSRNSPLHFGNGTRLTVT.